This is a list of T cell receptor beta chains from one sample in a study of blood T cell repertoires in COVID-19. Clones were read by immunoSEQ multiplex PCR, and TCRdb kept only the in-frame ones, dropping some. The data hold 300,000 to 350,000 clones, with approximately 91% observed a single time. The sample taken for sequencing was peripheral blood. The receptors were gathered from a woman in her seventies with COVID-19, enrolled during active disease. Both conserved end residues are part of each CDR3. Fields, in order: V gene, CDR3 length, J gene, CDR3 protein.

TRBV10-1	15	TRBJ1-5	CASSESKGGNQPQHF
TRBV18	14	TRBJ1-5	CASSQGQGTQPQHF
TRBV6-2/TRBV6-3	12	TRBJ2-4	CASSTQGAIQYF
TRBV19	16	TRBJ1-1	CASSIGEAGWNTEAFF
TRBV10-2	13	TRBJ1-6	CASRVQGSSPLHF
TRBV7-8	13	TRBJ1-6	CASSAQGNSPLHF
TRBV11-2	13	TRBJ2-2	CASSEAYTGELFF
TRBV19	18	TRBJ1-5	CASSSPYRGIDSRQPQHF
TRBV27	17	TRBJ2-3	CASSDLGGGVSTDTQYF
TRBV29-1	16	TRBJ1-2	CSVGWQGAGGGYGYTF
TRBV5-1	16	TRBJ1-3	CASSAGTVDSGNTIYF
TRBV7-9	16	TRBJ2-1	CASSLGFGLAGDEQFF
TRBV29-1	13	TRBJ1-2	CSVLDRGNYGYTF
TRBV18	15	TRBJ1-1	CASSPTGKTVTEAFF
TRBV11-2	15	TRBJ1-2	CASSLGQGPNYGYTF
TRBV7-2	13	TRBJ2-1	CASSANHGTGKFF
TRBV24-1	15	TRBJ2-5	CATSDPGLLQETQYF
TRBV19	14	TRBJ1-4	CASSMSQGREKLFF
TRBV11-2	14	TRBJ2-7	CASSFKIARYEQYF
TRBV7-2	16	TRBJ2-5	CASSQRQGRQQETQYF
TRBV6-5	14	TRBJ1-1	CASNRDRMNTEAFF
TRBV7-6	15	TRBJ1-2	CASSPLQGSFYGYTF
TRBV11-3	18	TRBJ2-3	CASSSVRGGPCSTDTQYF
TRBV27	14	TRBJ1-1	CASSPLMRGTEAFF
TRBV28	14	TRBJ1-2	CASSQGQTPYGYTF
TRBV10-1	13	TRBJ1-1	CASMGQMNTEAFF
TRBV27	17	TRBJ2-7	CASSLSSTVPSPYEQYF
TRBV11-2	13	TRBJ2-5	CASGSGVQETQYF
TRBV19	13	TRBJ1-3	CASNEEGRATIYF
TRBV19	15	TRBJ1-1	CASSIDTRVDTEAFF
TRBV5-4	15	TRBJ2-6	CASSSAGGWSNVLTF
TRBV12-5	15	TRBJ2-2	CASGIAGGPSGELFF
TRBV2	14	TRBJ1-4	CASSKDRNNEKLFF
TRBV19	16	TRBJ1-5	CASSIFGGTTNQPQHF
TRBV7-9	13	TRBJ1-2	CASSLYEDYGYTF